Shown below are 23 T cell receptor beta chains from a single sample sequenced in a study of blood T cell repertoires in COVID-19. Sequencing used immunoSEQ multiplex PCR; TCRdb keeps in-frame clones, though not all of them. Of about 220,000 clones listed, about 80% were seen once; the top ten hold approximately 2.5%. Source material: peripheral blood. These receptors originate from a woman aged 60 to 75 with acute or convalescent COVID-19.

The rearrangement uses TRBV5-1 and TRBJ1-3; D is possibly TRBD1 (6 bases). Germline V gene data show CDR1 as SGHRS and CDR2 as YFSETQ. V was trimmed by 0 bases and J by 2 bases, leaving 12 bases between them. The CDR3 has 16 residues. In DNA form, the CDR3 reads TGCGCCAGCAGCTTGGGTGACAGGCCGACTGGAAACACCATATATTTT. Its protein product is CASSLGDRPTGNTIYF.

This sequence joins TRBV11-2 and TRBJ2-1; 11 bases align to TRBD2. CDR3 length: 18 amino acids. J was trimmed by 4 bases and V by 1 base; bases with no gene match: 9. Germline V gene sequence: CDR1 SGHAT, CDR2 FQNNGV. CDR3 nucleotide sequence: TGTGCCAGCAGCTTAGGTCGGCTAGCGGGGGGACGATACAATGAGCAGTTCTTC. This codes for CASSLGRLAGGRYNEQFF. Complete variable domain (other parts from reference TRBV11-2 and TRBJ2-1): EAGVAQSPRYKIIEKRQSVAFWCNPISGHATLYWYQQILGQGPKLLIQFQNNGVVDDSQLPKDRFSAERLKGVDSTLKIQPAKLEDSAVYLCASSLGRLAGGRYNEQFFGPGTRLTVL.

The chain employs TRBV10-1 and TRBJ1-4, with 9 bases aligning to TRBD1. The length of the CDR3 is 15 residues. Germline CDR1 and CDR2: WNHNN and SYGVQD (reference sequence). V gave up 6 bases and J gave up 4 bases; unmatched junction bases: 6. CDR3 loop: CASRAGTGFNEKLFF. CDR3 bases: TGCGCCAGCAGAGCCGGGACAGGGTTTAATGAAAAACTGTTTTTT.

The chain has TRBV5-1 and TRBJ1-2; maybe TRBD1 (6 bases). This CDR3 spans 12 amino acids. Deletions cut 4 bases from V and 8 bases from J, with 12 bases between. From germline, CDR1 is SGHRS and CDR2 YFSETQ. CDR3 nucleotide sequence: TGCGCCAGCAGCGCCAACAGGGAGGGCTACACCTTC. Translating it yields CASSANREGYTF.

The V and J genes are TRBV24-1 and TRBJ2-3; 10 positions match TRBD2. J lost 3 bases, V lost 12 bases, and 8 bases had no gene match. The CDR3 consists of 14 residues. In germline, CDR1 is KGHDR, CDR2 SFDVKD. The CDR3 bases are TGTGCCGCGCAAACTAGCGGGGCAACAGATACGCAGTATTTT. It specifies CAAQTSGATDTQYF.

This sequence joins TRBV5-1 and TRBJ1-3; 7 nucleotides agree with TRBD1. The CDR3 extends over 14 amino acids. J gave up 3 bases and V 0 bases, and 0 bases lay outside the gene matches. CDR1 and CDR2 from the germline V gene are SGHRS and YFSETQ. The CDR3 DNA reads as TGCGCCAGCAGCTTGGGGACAGGTGGAAACACCATATATTTT. Translation gives CASSLGTGGNTIYF. Filled out from reference TRBV5-1 and TRBJ1-3, the complete variable domain reads KAGVTQTPRYLIKTRGQQVTLSCSPISGHRSVSWYQQTPGQGLQFLFEYFSETQRNKGNFPGRFSGRQFSNSRSEMNVSTLELGDSALYLCASSLGTGGNTIYFGEGSWLTVV.

The chain joins TRBV27 to TRBJ1-2; no definite D call. This CDR3 contains 15 residues. V gave up 2 bases and J gave up 2 bases, with 12 bases separating them. The germline gives CDR1 MNHEY, CDR2 SMNVEV (reference sequence). The CDR3 region has the DNA TGTGCCAGCAGTTTAGCCCACCGAGGGAACTATGGCTACACCTTC. Residues: CASSLAHRGNYGYTF.

The CDR3 is CASSVGAGALSNEQFF. The CDR3 bases are TGTGCCAGCAGCGTAGGGGCGGGGGCCCTATCCAATGAGCAGTTCTTC. The V and J genes are TRBV9 and TRBJ2-1, with D maybe TRBD2 (7 bases). The V end lost 0 bases, the J end lost 6 bases, and 16 bases lay between the germline ends. Germline V gene data show CDR1 as SGDLS and CDR2 as YYNGEE. This CDR3 is 16 amino acids long. The whole variable domain, remainder taken from reference TRBV9 and TRBJ2-1, is DSGVTQTPKHLITATGQRVTLRCSPRSGDLSVYWYQQSLDQGLQFLIQYYNGEERAKGNILERFSAQQFPDLHSELNLSSLELGDSALYFCASSVGAGALSNEQFFGPGTRLTVL.

CDR3 region: CASSLGAQDTQYF. CDR3 DNA: TGTGCCAGCAGCTTGGGGGCCCAAGATACGCAGTATTTT. The chain joins TRBV7-3 to TRBJ2-3, with D maybe TRBD1 (6 bases). Germline-derived CDR1 and CDR2 are SGHTA and FQGTGA. The length of the CDR3 is 13 residues. V was cut by 3 bases and J by 5 bases, with 9 bases left in between.

This rearrangement joins TRBV5-1 to TRBJ2-1; TRBD2 agrees at 11 bases. Germline CDR1 reads SGHRS; CDR2 reads YFSETQ. The CDR3 sequence is 15 residues long. With 3 bases clipped from V and 5 bases from J, the junction kept 4 bases outside the gene matches. The CDR3 loop reads CASSSGTSGNNEQFF. Here the CDR3 DNA reads TGCGCCAGCAGCTCAGGGACTAGCGGTAACAATGAGCAGTTCTTC.

The V gene is TRBV2, the J gene TRBJ1-1, with D uncertain. This CDR3 contains 12 residues. Germline-derived CDR1 and CDR2 are SNHLY and FYNNEI. V was clipped by 7 bases and J by 4 bases, with 10 bases between them. The CDR3 spells CASKRLVTEAFF. In nucleotides, the CDR3 is TGTGCCAGCAAGAGATTAGTCACTGAAGCTTTCTTT.

This rearrangement joins TRBV6-5 to TRBJ1-1; D call uncertain. Germline lookup yields CDR1 MNHEY and CDR2 SVGAGI. Trimming pared 7 bases from V and 6 bases from J, leaving 15 bases between. The CDR3 loop spans 13 amino acids. For the CDR3, the DNA is TGTGCCAGCAAGTCGTATTTCGGGGCTGAAGCTTTCTTT. It encodes CASKSYFGAEAFF.

This chain joins TRBV5-4 and TRBJ2-7, with D maybe TRBD2 (7 bases). The ends were cut back, 0 bases at V and 2 bases at J, with 18 bases in the middle. CDR1 and CDR2 (germline): SGHNT, YYREEE (reference sequence). The CDR3 loop spans 17 amino acids. CDR3 in DNA: TGTGCCAGCAGCTTGGCCAATTCGGGGGGCATGGCCTACGAGCAGTACTTC. This codes for CASSLANSGGMAYEQYF.

The count of this clone is one. The V call is TRBV5-1, the J call TRBJ2-1, with D possibly being TRBD2 (5 bases). CDR3 size: 15 residues. Germline CDR1 and CDR2: SGHRS and YFSETQ. V shed 0 bases and J shed 2 bases, with 9 bases lying between them. CDR3 in DNA: TGCGCCAGCAGCTTGGACGGGGTAACCTACAATGAGCAGTTCTTC. Translated, it gives CASSLDGVTYNEQFF.

The rearrangement uses TRBV7-2 and TRBJ2-1; the D gene is possibly TRBD1 (5 bases). CDR3 size: 16 residues. Germline CDR1 is SGHTA and CDR2 is FQGNSA. V shed 5 bases and J shed 0 bases, with 14 bases lying between them. The CDR3: CASSPQGGSSYNEQFF. DNA for the CDR3: TGTGCCAGCAGCCCCCAGGGTGGTAGCTCCTACAATGAGCAGTTCTTC.

The rearrangement joins TRBV28 to TRBJ1-2, with a weak D call TRBD1 (6 bases). The CDR3 has 14 residues. Germline loops: CDR1 MDHEN, CDR2 SYDVKM. The germline V and J ends were trimmed by 6 bases and 8 bases, with 19 bases remaining between them. The CDR3 loop reads CASSFSNGQYGYTF. CDR3 bases: TGTGCCAGCAGCTTCTCAAACGGACAGTACGGCTACACCTTC.

In DNA, the CDR3 is TGCAGCGTTGATGCCAAGGACAGGGGGCAAGGGGGTGAAGCTTTCTTT. Its protein product is CSVDAKDRGQGGEAFF. The chain employs TRBV29-1 and TRBJ1-1; the match to TRBD1 covers 11 bases. The germline gives CDR1 SQVTM, CDR2 ANQGSEA. Unmatched junction bases numbered 13, after V lost 3 bases and J lost 7 bases. The CDR3 extends over 16 amino acids.

This clone was observed a single time. The CDR3 protein is CASSPQGLGGYTF. The CDR3 coding sequence is TGTGCCAGCAGCCCTCAGGGTTTGGGCGGCTACACCTTC. The V and J genes are TRBV3-1 (or the pseudogene TRBV3-2) and TRBJ1-2; D perhaps matches TRBD1 (5 bases). Deletions cut 4 bases from V and 8 bases from J, with 14 bases between. This CDR3 spans 13 amino acids. Germline V lookup: CDR1 LGHDT, CDR2 YNNKEL (reference sequence).

The gene calls are TRBV27 and TRBJ1-2, with 9 bases identical to TRBD1. The germline V gene encodes CDR1 MNHEY and CDR2 SMNVEV (reference sequence). The CDR3 runs to 13 residues. V trimming: 3 bases; J trimming: 6 bases; junction bases outside the gene matches: 2. In DNA, the CDR3 is TGTGCCAGCAGTTTGGGGACAGGGCATGGCTACACCTTC. Protein product: CASSLGTGHGYTF.

The chain recombines TRBV6-6 with TRBJ2-2; D is perhaps TRBD2 (5 bases). Germline loops: CDR1 MNHNY, CDR2 SVGAGI (reference sequence). V lost 7 bases and J 4 bases, leaving 13 bases between the germline ends. The CDR3 consists of 14 residues. Written as DNA, the CDR3 is TGTGCCAGCATTCGGGGAGAGGGCACCGGGGAGCTGTTTTTT. It codes for CASIRGEGTGELFF.

The chain recombines TRBV9 with TRBJ1-5; D not resolved. The CDR3 spans 14 residues. V was cut by 0 bases and J by 8 bases, with 12 bases left in between. Germline lookup yields CDR1 SGDLS and CDR2 YYNGEE. The CDR3 DNA is TGTGCCAGCAGCGTAGGGGCAGCTGTAGAGCCCCAGCATTTT. This translates into CASSVGAAVEPQHF.

This clone was found a few times. This sequence joins TRBV30 and TRBJ2-1; 8 positions match TRBD2. From germline, CDR1 is GTSNPN and CDR2 SVGIG (reference sequence). The CDR3 loop spans 15 amino acids. V shed 5 bases and J 6 bases; nucleotides not matched to a gene: 12. The CDR3 spells CAWAAPRRGVNEQFF. CDR3 DNA sequence: TGTGCCTGGGCAGCGCCTCGGCGGGGGGTCAATGAGCAGTTCTTC.

The chain is built from TRBV4-2 and TRBJ1-1; perhaps TRBD1 as D (5 bases). Germline CDR1 LGHNA, CDR2 YNFKEQ. The CDR3 length is 15 residues. V was cut by 1 base and J by 5 bases, with 14 bases left in between. The CDR3 sequence: CASSQGNTGGTEAFF. The CDR3 nucleotides are TGTGCCAGCAGCCAAGGGAACACAGGAGGGACTGAAGCTTTCTTT.